A single sample gave rise to the 8 T cell receptor beta chains below, sequenced in a study of cytomegalovirus exposure and HLA in healthy donors (dated 2017 in TCRdb). Library generation was performed with the immunoSEQ multiplex PCR assay. The multiplex PCR relied on a mix of 60 forward primers for TCR Vbeta segments and 13 reverse primers for TCR Jbeta segments. TCRdb retrieved this table from immuneACCESS and kept in-frame rearrangements only. Not all clones are present; in checked studies, unresolved V genes account for under half, and no reason is known for the remainder. Across this sample there are 220,000 or so clones, with roughly 80% seen only once. The leading ten clones occupy about 2.5% of the sample. What was sequenced was PBMCs. These receptors all stem from a woman in her forties in good health and CMV-seronegative.

This chain links TRBV13 with TRBJ2-7, with TRBD2 matching over 8 bases. V gave up 0 bases and J gave up 4 bases; unmatched junction bases: 5. CDR3 length: 15 residues. The germline CDR1 and CDR2 sequences are PRHDT and FYEKMQ (reference sequence). For the CDR3, the DNA is TGTGCCAGCAGCTTAGGACCAGCGGGAGAATACGAGCAGTACTTC. Translation gives CASSLGPAGEYEQYF.

The rearrangement links TRBV7-9 to TRBJ1-1; D ambiguous. V was shortened by 1 base and J by 8 bases, with 14 bases between the two germline ends. CDR3 length equals 14 residues. CDR1 is SEHNR, CDR2 FQNEAQ, per germline (reference sequence). The CDR3 nucleotides read TGTGCCAGCAGCTTAGATCTAAAGGGAGGGGAAGCTTTCTTT. This codes for CASSLDLKGGEAFF.

This chain links TRBV2 with TRBJ1-2, with 9 bases lining up with TRBD1. The CDR3 length is 15 residues. The V and J ends lost 2 bases and 4 bases, in that order; junction bases with no gene match: 5. Germline CDR1 is SNHLY and CDR2 is FYNNEI. The CDR3 sequence: CASSELGTGRYGYTF. CDR3 sequence (DNA): TGTGCCAGCAGTGAACTTGGGACAGGGCGCTATGGCTACACCTTC.

The chain is built from TRBV14 and TRBJ1-1; D not resolved. Germline V gives CDR1 SGHDN, CDR2 FVKESK. Trimming removed 3 bases at V and 5 bases at J, with 13 bases between. This CDR3 is built from 14 residues. The CDR3 DNA sequence: TGTGCCAGCAGCCATCAGGTGGAGGGAACTGAAGCTTTCTTT. Its protein product is CASSHQVEGTEAFF.

The V gene is TRBV14, the J gene TRBJ2-7; D is unclear. This CDR3 region has 12 residues. Trimming removed 3 bases from V and 6 bases from J, with 9 bases in between. In germline, CDR1 is SGHDN, CDR2 FVKESK. The CDR3: CASSQSLVEQYF. In nucleotides, the CDR3 is TGTGCCAGCAGCCAGAGCTTAGTCGAGCAGTACTTC.

V and J are TRBV11-2 and TRBJ2-7, with D perhaps matching TRBD2 (5 bases). This CDR3 is built from 12 residues. V lost 5 bases and J lost 2, with 7 bases in between. The V gene's germline CDR1 is SGHAT and CDR2 FQNNGV. In nucleotides, the CDR3 is TGTGCCAGCAGCCCCGGGGCCTACGAGCAGTACTTC. It yields the protein CASSPGAYEQYF.

The chain couples TRBV9 to TRBJ1-6, with 11 nucleotides matching TRBD1. V was clipped by 0 bases and J by 9 bases; unmatched bases: 2. The CDR3 extends over 15 amino acids. CDR1 and CDR2 (germline): SGDLS, YYNGEE. This CDR3 is CASSVEGQGGSPLHF. CDR3 bases: TGTGCCAGCAGCGTAGAGGGACAGGGGGGTTCACCCCTCCACTTT.

This clone showed up just a few times. The chain links TRBV19 to TRBJ1-1, with unresolved D. The V and J ends lost 3 bases and 0 bases respectively, with 8 bases between them. This CDR3 has 14 amino acids. In germline, CDR1 is LNHDA, CDR2 SQIVND (reference sequence). CDR3 region: CASSIGIVNTEAFF. The CDR3 DNA follows: TGTGCCAGTAGTATCGGGATTGTGAACACTGAAGCTTTCTTT.